Each of the 27 T cell receptor beta chains below was sequenced from the same sample in a study of cytomegalovirus exposure and HLA in healthy donors. In the PCR, 60 Vbeta and 13 Jbeta primers were used. Produced via immunoSEQ multiplex PCR; TCRdb's table is partial and in-frame only. The sample records about 150,000 clones, 75% to 80% being singletons. Sample: PBMCs. These receptors were taken from a male donor in good health and CMV-seronegative.

The CDR3: CASSDSPATNEKLFF. DNA of the CDR3: TGTGCCAGCAGTGATAGCCCGGCAACTAATGAAAAACTGTTTTTT. The chain uses TRBV25-1 and TRBJ1-4, with D hard to call. There are 15 residues in the CDR3. Germline V gives CDR1 MGHDK, CDR2 SYGVNS. Trimming removed 3 bases from V and 0 bases from J, with 8 bases in between. The full variable domain, completed using reference TRBV25-1 and TRBJ1-4, is EADIYQTPRYLVIGTGKKITLECSQTMGHDKMYWYQQDPGMELHLIHYSYGVNSTEKGDLSSESTVSRIRTEHFPLTLESARPSHTSQYLCASSDSPATNEKLFFGSGTQLSVL.

V and J are TRBV4-1 and TRBJ2-5, with a weak D call TRBD1 (5 bases). Deletions cut 6 bases from V and 2 bases from J, with 16 bases between. This CDR3 has 15 residues. Germline-derived CDR1 and CDR2 are MGHRA and YSYEKL. The CDR3 DNA is TGCGCCAGCAGTACTTTAGGGGCTAAACAAGAGACCCAGTACTTC. Its protein product is CASSTLGAKQETQYF.

The chain employs TRBV18 and TRBJ1-6, with TRBD1 matching 8 bases. Germline lookup yields CDR1 KGHSH and CDR2 LQKENI. This CDR3 is 15 amino acids long. With V trimmed by 3 bases and J by 5 bases, 3 bases remained unmatched. The CDR3, as DNA: TGTGCCAGCTCACCGCAGGGGGCGAATAATTCACCCCTCCACTTT. Residues: CASSPQGANNSPLHF.

This rearrangement joins TRBV18 to TRBJ1-1; 9 nucleotides align to TRBD1. Germline loops: CDR1 KGHSH, CDR2 LQKENI. This CDR3 spans 18 amino acids. J was trimmed by 0 bases and V by 6 bases; bases with no gene match: 14. For the CDR3, the DNA is TGTGCCAGCTCCCCCGTTGGGACAGGGATTTATCTGAACACTGAAGCTTTCTTT. Its protein product is CASSPVGTGIYLNTEAFF.

The chain is built from TRBV5-1 and TRBJ2-1, with D maybe TRBD2 (5 bases). Germline V gene sequence: CDR1 SGHRS, CDR2 YFSETQ. The CDR3 loop spans 16 amino acids. V lost 1 base and J 0 bases, leaving 11 bases between the germline ends. The CDR3 sequence: CASSLRGRSSYNEQFF. DNA of the CDR3: TGCGCCAGCAGCTTGCGTGGGAGAAGCTCCTACAATGAGCAGTTCTTC. The full variable domain, rest sourced from reference TRBV5-1 and TRBJ2-1, is KAGVTQTPRYLIKTRGQQVTLSCSPISGHRSVSWYQQTPGQGLQFLFEYFSETQRNKGNFPGRFSGRQFSNSRSEMNVSTLELGDSALYLCASSLRGRSSYNEQFFGPGTRLTVL.

The chain links TRBV4-1 to TRBJ1-1; D possibly corresponds to TRBD1 (5 bases). Germline lookup yields CDR1 MGHRA and CDR2 YSYEKL. V lost 4 bases, J lost 1 base, and 16 bases lay in between. The CDR3 length is 16 residues. The CDR3 nucleotides are TGCGCCAGCAGCCGCGGGGACGGCGCGGCGAACACTGAAGCTTTCTTT. Amino acid sequence: CASSRGDGAANTEAFF.

This sequence joins TRBV2 and TRBJ2-3; possibly TRBD2 for D (5 bases). Trimming pared 7 bases from V and 0 bases from J, leaving 14 bases between. CDR3 length equals 15 residues. CDR1 and CDR2 from the germline V gene are SNHLY and FYNNEI. CDR3 sequence reads: CASNLAGRSTDTQYF. CDR3 in DNA: TGTGCCAGCAATCTGGCGGGCCGTAGCACAGATACGCAGTATTTT.

CDR3 in amino acids: CASKTGNTEAFF. In DNA form, the CDR3 reads TGCGCCAGCAAGACAGGAAACACTGAAGCTTTCTTT. V and J are TRBV5-1 and TRBJ1-1, with D perhaps matching TRBD1 (6 bases). The CDR3 is made up of 12 amino acids. CDR1 and CDR2 (germline): SGHRS, YFSETQ. Trimming pared 6 bases from V and 2 bases from J, leaving 8 bases between.

The chain uses TRBV11-3 and TRBJ2-2; perhaps TRBD1 as D (6 bases). CDR3 length: 16 residues. The germline V and J ends were trimmed by 5 bases and 6 bases, with 19 bases remaining between them. Looked up from germline, CDR1 is SGHNT and CDR2 is YENEEA. CDR3 DNA: TGTGCCAGCAGCCCAGCCCCAGGGGAAGACTCCGGGGAGCTGTTTTTT. Translating it yields CASSPAPGEDSGELFF. Using reference TRBV11-3 and TRBJ2-2 for the parts outside the CDR3, the full variable domain is EAGVVQSPRYKIIEKKQPVAFWCNPISGHNTLYWYLQNLGQGPELLIRYENEEAVDDSQLPKDRFSAERLKGVDSTLKIQPAELGDSAVYLCASSPAPGEDSGELFFGEGSRLTVL.

This clone was observed a few times. The chain joins TRBV14 to TRBJ2-1; tentative D call: TRBD2 (6 bases). The CDR3 has 15 amino acids. The V and J ends lost 3 bases and 13 bases respectively, with 22 bases between them. Germline loops: CDR1 SGHDN, CDR2 FVKESK. The DNA for the CDR3 is TGTGCCAGCAGCCAGCCCTCTGGGCTCGGGGGATTTCAGTTCTTC. Protein: CASSQPSGLGGFQFF.

The rearrangement links TRBV11-3 to TRBJ1-2; tentative D call: TRBD1 (5 bases). Trimming removed 0 bases at V and 6 bases at J, with 11 bases between. Germline values: CDR1 SGHNT, CDR2 YENEEA. This CDR3 region has 14 residues. CDR3 in amino acids: CASSLDTTADGYTF. CDR3 DNA: TGTGCCAGCAGCTTAGATACGACAGCCGATGGCTACACCTTC.

In regard to this clone: A junction end diverges from the germline sequence, so it may reflect a read error. The chain carries TRBV7-9 and TRBJ2-2, with D possibly called TRBD1 or TRBD2 (6 bases each). In germline, CDR1 is SEHNR, CDR2 FQNEAQ (reference sequence). This CDR3 comprises 16 residues. The CDR3 nucleotides are TGTGCCAGCAGCGTAGCGGCCGGGACAAAAACCGGGGAGCTGTTTTTT. Its translation is CASSVAAGTKTGELFF.

The V gene is TRBV6-6, the J gene TRBJ1-1, with TRBD1 as a possible D gene (6 bases). The CDR3 extends over 13 amino acids. Trimming removed 5 bases at V and 4 bases at J, with 11 bases between. The V gene's germline CDR1 is MNHNY and CDR2 SVGAGI (reference sequence). CDR3 sequence reads: CASSPQGVTEAFF. The DNA for the CDR3 is TGTGCCAGCAGTCCACAGGGTGTCACTGAAGCTTTCTTT.

This chain connects TRBV29-1 to TRBJ1-1; unclear D gene. Germline-derived CDR1 and CDR2 are SQVTM and ANQGSEA. V gave up 4 bases and J gave up 1 base, with 7 bases separating them. CDR3 size: 12 residues. The CDR3 here is CSVGRENTEAFF. CDR3 DNA: TGCAGCGTTGGACGGGAGAACACTGAAGCTTTCTTT.

The V call is TRBV21-1, the J call TRBJ2-5; TRBD2 is taken as the D call from the table, unchecked against the DNA. The end of the DNA aligns better with TRBJ2-7, so the J call may be wrong. TRBV21-1 is reported as a pseudogene. The CDR3 loop spans 20 amino acids. The CDR3 spells CASSNWETDRLTSGSHEQYF. The CDR3 region has the DNA TGTGCCAGCAGCAACTGGGAAACGGACAGGCTGACTAGCGGGAGCCACGAGCAGTACTTC.

The rearrangement links TRBV11-3 to TRBJ2-7; D perhaps matches TRBD1 (5 bases). In germline, CDR1 is SGHNT, CDR2 YENEEA. V lost 0 bases and J 11 bases, leaving 11 bases between the germline ends. This CDR3 has 12 residues. The CDR3 nucleotides read TGTGCCAGCAGCTTAGATTCCGAAGGGGAGTACTTC. It specifies CASSLDSEGEYF.

The chain couples TRBV10-3 to TRBJ1-2; TRBD1 is a possible D gene (5 bases). This CDR3 is built from 14 residues. CDR1 is ENHRY, CDR2 SYGVKD, per germline. V gave up 3 bases and J gave up 3 bases, with 11 bases separating them. Here the CDR3 DNA reads TGTGCCATCAGTGATCGGGGGTTCGACTATGGCTACACCTTC. It codes for CAISDRGFDYGYTF.

The rearrangement links TRBV6-1 to TRBJ1-4; TRBD1 agrees at 7 bases. CDR3 size: 16 residues. The germline V gene encodes CDR1 MNHNS and CDR2 SASEGT. V was pared by 4 bases and J by 3 bases, with 8 bases of the junction left unmatched. The CDR3 here is CASSARRGRSNEKLFF. CDR3 coding DNA: TGTGCCAGCAGTGCTAGGAGGGGGCGGTCTAATGAAAAACTGTTTTTT.

The chain joins TRBV2 to TRBJ2-5; tentative D call: TRBD1 (5 bases). This CDR3 is 15 amino acids long. Per the germline V gene, CDR1 is SNHLY and CDR2 is FYNNEI. Trimming removed 3 bases at V and 4 bases at J, with 15 bases between. DNA of the CDR3: TGTGCCAGCAGTGACAGGGCCAGGCAGGGAGAGACCCAGTACTTC. It is translated as CASSDRARQGETQYF.

This clone was observed a handful of times. The V call is TRBV9, the J call TRBJ2-2, with 8 bases matching TRBD2. This CDR3 is built from 20 residues. CDR1 SGDLS and CDR2 YYNGEE come from the germline V gene. V trimming: 2 bases; J trimming: 1 base; junction bases outside the gene matches: 16. The CDR3 sequence: CASSVSISGGGLGNTGELFF. The CDR3 nucleotides read TGTGCCAGCAGCGTCTCAATTTCGGGGGGGGGATTGGGGAACACCGGGGAGCTGTTTTTT.

Details on this clone: Its ends do not fully match the called genes, so a read error is possible. The genes are TRBV7-9 and TRBJ2-1, with D perhaps TRBD1 (7 bases). The CDR3 is made up of 15 amino acids. CDR1 and CDR2 (germline): SEHNR, FQNEAQ (reference sequence). The chain's CDR3 is CSSSLAQGGYNEQFF. The CDR3 region has the DNA TGTTCCAGCAGCTTAGCCCAGGGGGGCTACAATGAGCAGTTCTTC. Full variable domain (remainder filled in from reference TRBV7-9 and TRBJ2-1): DTGVSQNPRHKITKRGQNVTFRCDPISEHNRLYWYRQTLGQGPEFLTYFQNEAQLEKSRLLSDRFSAERPKGSFSTLEIQRTEQGDSAMYLCSSSLAQGGYNEQFFGPGTRLTVL.

The rearrangement links TRBV6-1 to TRBJ2-7; 8 bases match TRBD2. The CDR3 loop spans 12 amino acids. Germline CDR1 reads MNHNS; CDR2 reads SASEGT. Unmatched junction bases numbered 4, after V lost 6 bases and J lost 6 bases. The CDR3 bases are TGTGCCAGCAGCTCCGGGACTAGCGAGCAGTACTTC. This translates into CASSSGTSEQYF.

J is TRBJ1-2 and V is TRBV7-9; the D gene is possibly TRBD1 (5 bases). Trimming left V 4 bases short and J 4 bases short, with 10 bases between. Germline V gene sequence: CDR1 SEHNR, CDR2 FQNEAQ (reference sequence). The CDR3 runs to 13 residues. The DNA of the CDR3 is TGTGCCAGCAGCTCTACAGGCCTCTATGGCTACACCTTC. It codes for CASSSTGLYGYTF.

This clone came up once. The V gene is TRBV6-6, the J gene TRBJ1-3; D unclear. V was trimmed by 7 bases and J by 0 bases, leaving 13 bases between them. CDR1 is MNHNY, CDR2 SVGAGI, per germline (reference sequence). The CDR3 covers 15 residues. The CDR3 is CASTNNWSSGNTIYF. As DNA, the CDR3 is TGTGCCAGCACCAACAACTGGAGCTCTGGAAACACCATATATTTT.

This chain joins TRBV7-6 and TRBJ1-1; 7 bases map to TRBD1. Germline assignment: CDR1 SGHVS and CDR2 FNYEAQ. Losses at the gene ends were 5 bases for V and 0 bases for J; bases not matched to a gene: 9. The CDR3 is 16 amino acids. DNA of the CDR3: TGTGCCAGCAGCCTGGGACAGACCTTCCTGAACACTGAAGCTTTCTTT. Translating gives CASSLGQTFLNTEAFF.

This clone was detected a few times. V is TRBV5-4 and J is TRBJ1-1; D gene unclear. V was shortened by 1 base and J by 0 bases, with 7 bases between the two germline ends. From germline, CDR1 is SGHNT and CDR2 YYREEE (reference sequence). CDR3 size: 14 residues. CDR3 coding DNA: TGTGCCAGCAGCTTGTTTTCGGTGAACACTGAAGCTTTCTTT. This sequence encodes CASSLFSVNTEAFF.

Here the CDR3 DNA reads TGTGCCACCAGCAGAGATCTGACAGGGGGGACCTACGAGCAGTACTTC. Translation gives CATSRDLTGGTYEQYF. The chain joins TRBV15 to TRBJ2-7; 9 positions agree with TRBD1. Germline loops: CDR1 LNHNV, CDR2 YYDKDF (reference sequence). Unmatched junction bases numbered 5, after V lost 0 bases and J lost 2 bases. The CDR3 length is 16 residues.